This T cell receptor (beta chain) was captured by sequencing in a study of identical twins. Per germline, CDR1 MNHEY and CDR2 SVGEGT. Losses at the gene ends were 2 bases for V and 5 bases for J; bases not matched to a gene: 16. The CDR3 consists of 18 residues. TCRdb fed the 5' RACE reads into MiXCR, producing one record per CDR3 protein. Altogether around 960,000 distinct CDR3 sequences are present, more than 9% being singletons, with the ten largest covering around 1.6%. The sample was also linked to a second study, of yellow fever vaccine responses in identical twins. This second report adds: Vaccine-induced T cell responses in twins were reportedly observed to appear partly convergent, partly personalized.

The genes are TRBV6-2 or TRBV6-3 and TRBJ2-7, with 9 bases aligning to TRBD2. The sample consisted of PBMCs. This clonotype was sampled from a woman aged 18-29 years in good health. The CDR3 DNA follows: TGTGCCAGCAGTTACCCGGGAATACTAGCGGGCCCGCTTCACGAGCAGTACTTC. It codes for CASSYPGILAGPLHEQYF.